The rows below give T cell receptor beta chains drawn from one sample of a study of T cell responses to AZD1222 COVID-19 vaccine. Only in-frame clones appear in the TCRdb table, and some are missing; sequencing was by immunoSEQ multiplex PCR. Among under 70,000 clones listed, around 79% were seen once. This specimen was peripheral blood, taken on day 0 of MenACWY control vaccination. The receptors here all came from an adult in good health. The CDR3 runs from the conserved cysteine through the conserved F or W. The order of the fields is V gene, clone size, J gene, D gene, CDR3 DNA, CDR3 protein. A D gene is named only where the DNA matches it firmly. Rows give clone size only sometimes, using once, few, many, or a class for an expanded clone.

v_gene: TRBV19; abundance: .; j_gene: TRBJ1-5; d_gene: .; CDR3nt: TGTGCCAGTAGTATAGAAGGGGGCAATCAGCCCCAGCATTTT; CDR3aa: CASSIEGGNQPQHF
v_gene: TRBV5-6; abundance: .; j_gene: TRBJ2-7; d_gene: TRBD2; CDR3nt: TGTGCCAGCAGCGTGGGACCGGGACTAGTGGGTTACGAGCAGTACTTC; CDR3aa: CASSVGPGLVGYEQYF
v_gene: TRBV29-1; abundance: few; j_gene: TRBJ2-2; d_gene: .; CDR3nt: TGCAGCGCGAGGGACACCCGGAGCACCGGGGAGCTGTTTTTT; CDR3aa: CSARDTRSTGELFF
v_gene: TRBV21-1; abundance: once; j_gene: TRBJ2-1; d_gene: .; CDR3nt: TGTGCCAGCAGCAAATCGGGCTCTTACAATGAGCAGTTCTTC; CDR3aa: CASSKSGSYNEQFF
v_gene: TRBV19; abundance: .; j_gene: TRBJ2-1; d_gene: .; CDR3nt: TGTGCCAGTAGTCCCAGTCCGCGGGGTGAGCAGTTCTTC; CDR3aa: CASSPSPRGEQFF
v_gene: TRBV6-6; abundance: .; j_gene: TRBJ1-3; d_gene: TRBD1; CDR3nt: TGTGCCAGCAGTGGACAGGGGTGGGACACCATATATTTT; CDR3aa: CASSGQGWDTIYF
v_gene: TRBV2; abundance: .; j_gene: TRBJ2-4; d_gene: .; CDR3nt: TGTGCCAGCAGTGCCGGGGCAGGCTTAGCCAAAAACATTCAGTACTTC; CDR3aa: CASSAGAGLAKNIQYF
v_gene: TRBV20-1; abundance: .; j_gene: TRBJ1-1; d_gene: .; CDR3nt: TGCAGTGCTAGTGTACTAATAGAAGCTTTCTTT; CDR3aa: CSASVLIEAFF
v_gene: TRBV6-2/TRBV6-3; abundance: .; j_gene: TRBJ1-1; d_gene: .; CDR3nt: TGTGCCAGCAGTTACTCTACGGGGGCTGAAGCTTTCTTT; CDR3aa: CASSYSTGAEAFF
v_gene: TRBV5-8; abundance: .; j_gene: TRBJ2-7; d_gene: TRBD1; CDR3nt: TGTGCCAGCGGATTTCAGGGGGAAGCCTACGAGCAGTACTTC; CDR3aa: CASGFQGEAYEQYF
v_gene: TRBV2; abundance: .; j_gene: TRBJ2-2; d_gene: .; CDR3nt: TGTGCCAGCAGGCTCCGGGGGCCCGGGGAGCTGTTTTTT; CDR3aa: CASRLRGPGELFF
v_gene: TRBV27; abundance: few; j_gene: TRBJ2-2; d_gene: .; CDR3nt: TGTGCCAGCAGTTTATCGGGAGTGACGGGGACCGGGGAGCTGTTTTTT; CDR3aa: CASSLSGVTGTGELFF
v_gene: TRBV11-2; abundance: .; j_gene: TRBJ2-1; d_gene: TRBD2; CDR3nt: TGTGCCAGCAGCTTCGGAGCGGGGTATGAGCAGTTCTTC; CDR3aa: CASSFGAGYEQFF
v_gene: TRBV6-5; abundance: .; j_gene: TRBJ1-4; d_gene: .; CDR3nt: TGTGCCAGCAAGGAGCTAGCAACTAATGAAAAACTGTTTTTT; CDR3aa: CASKELATNEKLFF
v_gene: TRBV3-1/TRBV3-2; abundance: .; j_gene: TRBJ2-3; d_gene: .; CDR3nt: TGTGCCAGCAGCCAATCGAATACGCAGTATTTT; CDR3aa: CASSQSNTQYF
v_gene: TRBV30; abundance: .; j_gene: TRBJ1-5; d_gene: TRBD1; CDR3nt: TGTGCCTGGAGTGTAAGGACAGGCGATCAGCCCCAGCATTTT; CDR3aa: CAWSVRTGDQPQHF
v_gene: TRBV5-1; abundance: .; j_gene: TRBJ1-4; d_gene: .; CDR3nt: TGCGCCAGCAGTGTGGATACTCATGCAACTAATGAAAAACTGTTTTTT; CDR3aa: CASSVDTHATNEKLFF
v_gene: TRBV2; abundance: .; j_gene: TRBJ1-2; d_gene: .; CDR3nt: TGTGCCAGCAGGGCAGGGGAAAGTTTTTATGGCTACACCTTC; CDR3aa: CASRAGESFYGYTF
v_gene: TRBV6-5; abundance: .; j_gene: TRBJ1-1; d_gene: .; CDR3nt: TGTGCCAGCAGTAGGGGGGCGCGGGGCACTGAAGCTTTCTTT; CDR3aa: CASSRGARGTEAFF
v_gene: TRBV5-1; abundance: .; j_gene: TRBJ2-2; d_gene: .; CDR3nt: TGCGCCAGCAGCTTGGTCCCTCTCGGGGGAGGGAACACCGGGGAGCTGTTTTTT; CDR3aa: CASSLVPLGGGNTGELFF
v_gene: TRBV19; abundance: .; j_gene: TRBJ1-1; d_gene: .; CDR3nt: TGTGCCAGTATCGACAGAGATCGTTGGGGGAACACTGAAGCTTTCTTT; CDR3aa: CASIDRDRWGNTEAFF
v_gene: TRBV6-5; abundance: .; j_gene: TRBJ2-2; d_gene: .; CDR3nt: TGTGCCAGCAGCTCACAGGGTCGCGGGGAGCTGTTTTTT; CDR3aa: CASSSQGRGELFF
v_gene: TRBV11-1; abundance: .; j_gene: TRBJ2-5; d_gene: TRBD1; CDR3nt: TGTGCCAGCAGCTTAACAGGGGGCTATCGAGAGACCCAGTACTTC; CDR3aa: CASSLTGGYRETQYF
v_gene: TRBV5-1; abundance: .; j_gene: TRBJ1-3; d_gene: TRBD1; CDR3nt: TGCGCCAGCAGCTTGGCTCCGGGACAGGGCCTCTCTGGAAACACCATATATTTT; CDR3aa: CASSLAPGQGLSGNTIYF
v_gene: TRBV5-6; abundance: .; j_gene: TRBJ2-6; d_gene: TRBD1; CDR3nt: TGTGCCAGCAGCTCACAGGGGGCTCGGGCTGGGGCCAACGTCCTGACTTTC; CDR3aa: CASSSQGARAGANVLTF
v_gene: TRBV5-4; abundance: .; j_gene: TRBJ2-3; d_gene: .; CDR3nt: TGTGCCAGCAGCTTGATGCAGGGGACAGATACGCAGTATTTT; CDR3aa: CASSLMQGTDTQYF
v_gene: TRBV7-8; abundance: .; j_gene: TRBJ2-1; d_gene: .; CDR3nt: TGTGCCAGCAGCCTTCTCGCGCCCTACAATGAGCAGTTCTTC; CDR3aa: CASSLLAPYNEQFF
v_gene: TRBV5-1; abundance: .; j_gene: TRBJ2-5; d_gene: .; CDR3nt: TGCGCCAGCAGCTACAACAGGGAAAAGACCCAGTACTTC; CDR3aa: CASSYNREKTQYF
v_gene: TRBV6-5; abundance: few; j_gene: TRBJ1-4; d_gene: .; CDR3nt: TGTGCCGGAGGGGGGGCCCGTAATGAAAAACTGTTTTTT; CDR3aa: CAGGGARNEKLFF
v_gene: TRBV4-1; abundance: .; j_gene: TRBJ1-2; d_gene: TRBD1; CDR3nt: TGCGCCAGCAGCCAAACACACAGGGGTAACTATGGCTACACCTTC; CDR3aa: CASSQTHRGNYGYTF
v_gene: TRBV19; abundance: .; j_gene: TRBJ1-4; d_gene: .; CDR3nt: TGTGCCACTCAGAACCGTGGACGGAAACTGTTTTTT; CDR3aa: CATQNRGRKLFF
v_gene: TRBV7-2; abundance: .; j_gene: TRBJ2-3; d_gene: .; CDR3nt: TGTGCCAGCAGCTTAGGGGCGAGCACAGATACGCAGTATTTT; CDR3aa: CASSLGASTDTQYF
v_gene: TRBV27; abundance: .; j_gene: TRBJ1-1; d_gene: .; CDR3nt: TGTGCCAGCAGTCCCACGTTGCAGGCCACGGCTTTCTTT; CDR3aa: CASSPTLQATAFF
v_gene: TRBV29-1; abundance: .; j_gene: TRBJ2-5; d_gene: TRBD1; CDR3nt: TGCAGCGTGACAGGGGGATCATGGGAGACCCAGTACTTC; CDR3aa: CSVTGGSWETQYF